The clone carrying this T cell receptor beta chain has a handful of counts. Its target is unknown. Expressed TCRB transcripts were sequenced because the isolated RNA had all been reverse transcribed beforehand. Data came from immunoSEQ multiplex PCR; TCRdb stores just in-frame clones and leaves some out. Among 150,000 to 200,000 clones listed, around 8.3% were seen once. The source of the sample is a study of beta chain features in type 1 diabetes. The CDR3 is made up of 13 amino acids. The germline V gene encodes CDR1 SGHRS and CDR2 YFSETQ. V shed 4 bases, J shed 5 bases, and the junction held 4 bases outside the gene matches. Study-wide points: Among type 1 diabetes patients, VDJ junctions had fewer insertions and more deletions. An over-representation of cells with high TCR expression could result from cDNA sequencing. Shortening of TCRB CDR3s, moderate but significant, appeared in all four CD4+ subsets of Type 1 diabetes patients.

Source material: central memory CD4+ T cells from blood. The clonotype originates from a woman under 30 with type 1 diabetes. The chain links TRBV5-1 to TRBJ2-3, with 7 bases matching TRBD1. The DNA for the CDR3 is TGCGCCAGCAGCGGACAGGACGTAGATACGCAGTATTTT. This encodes CASSGQDVDTQYF. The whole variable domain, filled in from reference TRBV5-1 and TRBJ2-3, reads KAGVTQTPRYLIKTRGQQVTLSCSPISGHRSVSWYQQTPGQGLQFLFEYFSETQRNKGNFPGRFSGRQFSNSRSEMNVSTLELGDSALYLCASSGQDVDTQYFGPGTRLTVL.